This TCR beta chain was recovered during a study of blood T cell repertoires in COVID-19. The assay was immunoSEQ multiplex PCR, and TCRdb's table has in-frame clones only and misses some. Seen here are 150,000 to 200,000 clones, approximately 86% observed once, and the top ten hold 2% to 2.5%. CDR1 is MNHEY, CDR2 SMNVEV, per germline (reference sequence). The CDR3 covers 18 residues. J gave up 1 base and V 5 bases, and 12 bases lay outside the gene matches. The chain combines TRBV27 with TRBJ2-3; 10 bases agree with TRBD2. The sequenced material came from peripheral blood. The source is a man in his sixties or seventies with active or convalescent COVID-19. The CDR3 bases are TGTGCCAGCAGTCCCCTCCCCCTAGGACTAGCGGGCACAGATACGCAGTATTTT. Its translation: CASSPLPLGLAGTDTQYF.